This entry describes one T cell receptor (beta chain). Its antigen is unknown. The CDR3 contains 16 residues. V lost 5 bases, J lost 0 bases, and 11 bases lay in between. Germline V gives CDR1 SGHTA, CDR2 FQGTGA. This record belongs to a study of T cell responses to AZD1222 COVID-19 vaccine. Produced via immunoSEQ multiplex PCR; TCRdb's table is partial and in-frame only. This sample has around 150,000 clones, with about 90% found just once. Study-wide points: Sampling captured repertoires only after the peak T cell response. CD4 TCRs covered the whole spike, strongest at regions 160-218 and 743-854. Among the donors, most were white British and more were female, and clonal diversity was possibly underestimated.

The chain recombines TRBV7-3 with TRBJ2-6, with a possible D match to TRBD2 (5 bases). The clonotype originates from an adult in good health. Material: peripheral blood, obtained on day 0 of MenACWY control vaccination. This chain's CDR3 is CASSPRANSGANVLTF. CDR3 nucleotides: TGTGCCAGCAGCCCGAGGGCAAACTCTGGGGCCAACGTCCTGACTTTC.